These 29 T cell receptor beta chains were all obtained from the same sample, sequenced in a study of beta chain features in type 1 diabetes. All of the isolated RNA was reverse transcribed, so expressed TCRB transcripts were sequenced. Assay used: immunoSEQ multiplex PCR; TCRdb lists only in-frame clones, some missing. The sample lists 400,000 to 600,000 clones, 30% occurring once. Sequenced input: naive CD4+ T cells from blood. Receptors originate from a man aged 18 to 30 in good health.

This clone was seen a few times. The chain links TRBV19 to TRBJ2-7, with 9 bases fitting TRBD1. The CDR3 sequence is 14 residues long. J gave up 0 bases and V 5 bases, and 2 bases lay outside the gene matches. Germline CDR1 and CDR2: LNHDA and SQIVND (reference sequence). In DNA, the CDR3 is TGTGCCAGTAGTGTGGACAGGGGCTCCTACGAGCAGTACTTC. Protein: CASSVDRGSYEQYF.

In this sample, this clone turned up a few times. This chain uses TRBV9 with TRBJ2-7, with D perhaps matching TRBD1 (6 bases). Germline CDR1 SGDLS, CDR2 YYNGEE. This CDR3 is 16 amino acids long. V lost 0 bases and J lost 4, with 17 bases in between. CDR3: CASSVDGRDTGYEQYF. The CDR3 DNA reads as TGTGCCAGCAGCGTAGATGGAAGGGACACTGGTTACGAGCAGTACTTC.

The J gene is TRBJ2-7, the V gene TRBV4-3; TRBD1 matches at 9 bases. Germline trimming cut 1 base from V and 5 bases from J; bases unmatched to any gene: 3. The germline gives CDR1 LGHNA, CDR2 YSLEER. The CDR3 totals 14 residues. The CDR3 DNA sequence: TGCGCCAGCAGCCAAGGGACAGGGGACCACGAGCAGTACTTC. It encodes CASSQGTGDHEQYF.

Only a few counts were recorded for this clone. The identical CDR3 is also encoded by other nucleotide sequences in the sample. The rearrangement links TRBV7-2 to TRBJ2-1, with 11 bases matching TRBD2. The V segment lost 5 bases and the J segment 3 bases; nucleotides outside the gene matches: 3. The CDR3 sequence is 15 residues long. Germline loops: CDR1 SGHTA, CDR2 FQGNSA. The DNA for the CDR3 is TGTGCCAGCAGCCGGGGACTAGCGGTCTACAATGAGCAGTTCTTC. It encodes CASSRGLAVYNEQFF.

This clone was detected a few times. The V and J genes are TRBV10-3 and TRBJ2-7; TRBD2 aligns across 13 bases. Unmatched junction bases numbered 5, after V lost 9 bases and J lost 3 bases. This CDR3 spans 14 amino acids. From germline, CDR1 is ENHRY and CDR2 SYGVKD. The CDR3 coding sequence is TGTGCCATAAAAGGGACTAGCGGGAACTACGAGCAGTACTTC. This encodes CAIKGTSGNYEQYF.

The gene calls are TRBV9 and TRBJ2-2, with D perhaps TRBD1 or TRBD2 (5 bases each). The germline gives CDR1 SGDLS, CDR2 YYNGEE. V lost 8 bases and J lost 2, with 13 bases in between. The CDR3 runs 14 residues. CDR3 loop: CASNRDGNTGELFF. DNA for the CDR3: TGTGCCAGTAATAGGGACGGAAACACCGGGGAGCTGTTTTTT.

The chain employs TRBV29-1 and TRBJ1-1; maybe TRBD1 (5 bases). From germline, CDR1 is SQVTM and CDR2 ANQGSEA. V lost 6 bases, J lost 2 bases, and 19 bases lay in between. CDR3 length: 15 residues. As DNA, the CDR3 is TGCAGCGTGAAGGACACAGGTACAGGTAACACTGAAGCTTTCTTT. It yields the protein CSVKDTGTGNTEAFF. Together with reference TRBV29-1 and TRBJ1-1, the CDR3 gives the full variable domain: SAVISQKPSRDICQRGTSLTIQCQVDSQVTMMFWYRQQPGQSLTLIATANQGSEATYESGFVIDKFPISRPNLTFSTLTVSNMSPEDSSIYLCSVKDTGTGNTEAFFGQGTRLTVV.

The genes are TRBV10-1 and TRBJ2-5, with D unresolved. CDR3 length: 14 residues. V was clipped by 8 bases and J by 5 bases, with 18 bases between them. The germline CDR1 and CDR2 sequences are WNHNN and SYGVQD (reference sequence). In DNA, the CDR3 is TGCGCCAGCCTCCTCGGACCAAAAGGGGAGACCCAGTACTTC. Its translation: CASLLGPKGETQYF.

This clone was seen only a few times. The V and J genes are TRBV15 and TRBJ1-5, with TRBD1 matching 7 bases. The CDR3 covers 14 residues. The germline V gene has CDR1 LNHNV and CDR2 YYDKDF (reference sequence). Trimming cost V 6 bases and J 7 bases; bases outside gene matches: 9. CDR3 residues: CATSIQGSSQPQHF. The DNA of the CDR3 is TGTGCCACCAGTATACAGGGGTCTAGCCAGCCCCAGCATTTT.

The chain is built from TRBV7-2 and TRBJ2-5; tentative D call: TRBD1 (5 bases). Germline-derived CDR1 and CDR2 are SGHTA and FQGNSA. CDR3 length: 15 amino acids. V was cut by 5 bases and J by 4 bases, with 17 bases left in between. The CDR3 loop is CASSHQGSVGETQYF. The CDR3 DNA follows: TGTGCCAGCAGCCACCAGGGTTCAGTAGGAGAGACCCAGTACTTC. Looking up the rest from reference TRBV7-2 and TRBJ2-5 gives the full variable domain: GAGVSQSPSNKVTEKGKDVELRCDPISGHTALYWYRQSLGQGLEFLIYFQGNSAPDKSGLPSDRFSAERTGGSVSTLTIQRTQQEDSAVYLCASSHQGSVGETQYFGPGTRLLVL.

This clone appeared a few times. The V call is TRBV30, the J call TRBJ2-1; D perhaps matches TRBD1 (6 bases). V was clipped by 0 bases and J by 13 bases, with 16 bases between them. The length of the CDR3 is 13 residues. Germline V gene sequence: CDR1 GTSNPN, CDR2 SVGIG (reference sequence). CDR3 nucleotides: TGTGCCTGGAGTGTTGTAACAGGGTGGGCCCAGTTCTTC. This codes for CAWSVVTGWAQFF.

The chain couples TRBV15 to TRBJ2-7; weak D call: TRBD2 (5 bases). The CDR3 is 13 residues long. The V and J ends lost 3 bases and 4 bases respectively, with 10 bases between them. The germline V gene has CDR1 LNHNV and CDR2 YYDKDF (reference sequence). This CDR3 is CATSSYLAYEQYF. CDR3 sequence (DNA): TGTGCCACCAGCAGCTACCTAGCTTACGAGCAGTACTTC.

This clone was observed a handful of times. The chain combines TRBV30 with TRBJ2-5, with D tentatively TRBD1 (6 bases). The end of the DNA aligns better with TRBJ2-7, so the J call may be wrong. The CDR3 length is 14 residues. Germline V gene lookup returns CDR1 GTSNPN and CDR2 SVGIG (reference sequence). Written as DNA, the CDR3 is TGTGCCTTGAACACACTGGACAGCTCCTACGAGCAGTACTTC. It is translated as CALNTLDSSYEQYF.

The gene calls are TRBV29-1 and TRBJ1-2; the D is unclear. V was trimmed by 1 base and J by 5 bases, leaving 5 bases between them. Germline CDR1 and CDR2: SQVTM and ANQGSEA. This CDR3 spans 11 amino acids. CDR3 loop: CSVEADYGYTF. The CDR3 DNA is TGCAGCGTTGAAGCGGATTATGGCTACACCTTC.

This clone was seen more than once but under ten times. The chain recombines TRBV5-4 with TRBJ2-6; D not certain. CDR3 length equals 13 residues. V gave up 1 base and J gave up 1 base, with 0 bases separating them. The germline CDR1 and CDR2 sequences are SGHNT and YYREEE (reference sequence). The CDR3 spells CASSLSGANVLTF. CDR3 bases: TGTGCCAGCAGCTTGTCTGGGGCCAACGTCCTGACTTTC.

This clone showed up just a few times. The chain couples TRBV6-5 to TRBJ2-6, with a tentative D call TRBD1 (6 bases). The CDR3 length is 15 residues. V was shortened by 2 bases and J by 3 bases, with 8 bases between the two germline ends. Per the germline V gene, CDR1 is MNHEY and CDR2 is SVGAGI. CDR3 loop: CASSYHRVGANVLTF. The CDR3 nucleotides are TGTGCCAGCAGTTACCACAGGGTTGGGGCCAACGTCCTGACTTTC.

This clone was detected a few times. The V call is TRBV4-2, the J call TRBJ2-1; 9 positions match TRBD2. Germline CDR1 LGHNA, CDR2 YNFKEQ. The trim removed 0 bases at V and 5 bases at J, leaving 5 bases unmatched. This CDR3 has 16 amino acids. The CDR3 DNA follows: TGTGCCAGCAGCCAAGAAGTGGGCGGGAGGGACAATGAGCAGTTCTTC. Amino acid sequence: CASSQEVGGRDNEQFF.

This clone was observed a few times. The CDR3 coding sequence is TGTGCCAGCAGTTTAACCGTATCCAAAAACATTCAGTACTTC. This encodes CASSLTVSKNIQYF. The chain combines TRBV28 with TRBJ2-4, with D unresolved. The CDR3 has 14 amino acids. CDR1 is MDHEN, CDR2 SYDVKM, per germline. V dropped 2 bases and J dropped 2 bases, with 7 bases sitting between them.

The J gene is TRBJ2-5, the V gene TRBV5-6; TRBD2 matches at 7 bases. The V gene's germline CDR1 is SGHDT and CDR2 YYEEEE. This CDR3 is 14 amino acids long. J lost 2 bases, V lost 2 bases, and 3 bases had no gene match. The CDR3 is CASSLRAGQETQYF. In nucleotides, the CDR3 is TGTGCCAGCAGCTTACGAGCGGGACAAGAGACCCAGTACTTC.

V usage is TRBV30 and J usage is TRBJ2-3; D might be TRBD2 (5 bases). V lost 3 bases to trimming and J lost 5 bases, with 12 bases between them. The CDR3 runs 13 residues. The germline gives CDR1 GTSNPN, CDR2 SVGIG (reference sequence). The CDR3, as DNA: TGTGCCTGGAGCCTCGGGATGGGAGATACGCAGTATTTT. As protein: CAWSLGMGDTQYF.

The rearrangement links TRBV6-5 to TRBJ2-7; 7 bases fit TRBD2. The CDR3 extends over 15 amino acids. V lost 4 bases to trimming and J lost 8 bases; unmatched junction nucleotides: 14. Germline assignment: CDR1 MNHEY and CDR2 SVGAGI. The CDR3 DNA reads as TGTGCCAGCAGTTCCCTCGGGGGAGGGCCGTCGAAGCAGTACTTC. Translated: CASSSLGGGPSKQYF.

The genes are TRBV7-2 and TRBJ1-2; D may be TRBD1 (6 bases). The CDR3 loop spans 13 amino acids. CDR1 and CDR2 from the germline V gene are SGHTA and FQGNSA. The germline V and J ends were trimmed by 4 bases and 6 bases, with 12 bases remaining between them. CDR3 sequence reads: CASSSGTSDGYTF. In nucleotides, the CDR3 is TGTGCCAGCAGCTCCGGGACATCTGATGGCTACACCTTC.

The rearrangement joins TRBV29-1 to TRBJ2-7, with 13 bases matching TRBD2. CDR1 SQVTM and CDR2 ANQGSEA come from the germline V gene. The CDR3 consists of 15 residues. The V segment lost 1 base and the J segment 4 bases; nucleotides outside the gene matches: 4. The CDR3 bases are TGCAGCGTTGAAGCCAGGACTAGCGGGAGTTACGAGCAGTACTTC. Amino acids: CSVEARTSGSYEQYF.

This clone was detected a few times. The chain links TRBV29-1 to TRBJ1-2; D is unresolved. V gave up 7 bases and J gave up 5 bases, with 11 bases separating them. CDR1 and CDR2 (germline): SQVTM, ANQGSEA. The CDR3 length is 11 residues. CDR3 nucleotides: TGCAGCGCCCAATCCGGGTATGGCTACACCTTC. It translates to CSAQSGYGYTF.

This clone was seen a few times. The genes are TRBV2 and TRBJ2-5, with D uncertain. V lost 4 bases to trimming and J lost 0 bases, with 6 bases between them. CDR3 size: 13 residues. Germline CDR1 and CDR2: SNHLY and FYNNEI. CDR3 nucleotide sequence: TGTGCCAGCAGTGGCCAGAACCAAGAGACCCAGTACTTC. It is translated as CASSGQNQETQYF. Supplemented by reference TRBV2 and TRBJ2-5, the full variable domain reads EPEVTQTPSHQVTQMGQEVILRCVPISNHLYFYWYRQILGQKVEFLVSFYNNEISEKSEIFDDQFSVERPDGSNFTLKIRSTKLEDSAMYFCASSGQNQETQYFGPGTRLLVL.

This clone showed up just a few times. The chain links TRBV7-9 to TRBJ2-1, with 9 bases that match TRBD2. The CDR3 loop spans 15 amino acids. Germline trimming cut 3 bases from V and 5 bases from J; bases unmatched to any gene: 5. Germline V gene lookup returns CDR1 SEHNR and CDR2 FQNEAQ (reference sequence). CDR3 region: CASSLTVAGDNEQFF. Written as DNA, the CDR3 is TGTGCCAGCAGCTTGACCGTAGCGGGAGACAATGAGCAGTTCTTC.

CDR3 loop: CSGMTGTNEKLFF. In nucleotides, the CDR3 is TGCAGCGGTATGACAGGGACTAATGAAAAACTGTTTTTT. The genes are TRBV29-1 and TRBJ1-4; 7 nucleotides line up with TRBD1. The junction had 4 bases not matched to a gene; V was cut back by 7 bases and J by 2 bases. CDR1 is SQVTM and CDR2 is ANQGSEA in the germline V gene. CDR3 length equals 13 residues.

This clone turned up a few times. The chain is built from TRBV29-1 and TRBJ2-5, with D perhaps TRBD2 (5 bases). Germline V gene lookup returns CDR1 SQVTM and CDR2 ANQGSEA. The CDR3 covers 14 residues. V lost 5 bases and J lost 1, with 14 bases in between. In DNA form, the CDR3 reads TGCAGCGTTCAGACCGGACGGGGCCAAGAGACCCAGTACTTC. Its protein product is CSVQTGRGQETQYF.

CDR3 sequence reads: CASSLGGPSYQETQYF. CDR3 nucleotide sequence: TGTGCCAGCAGCTTAGGGGGACCCTCGTACCAAGAGACCCAGTACTTC. The chain has TRBV7-6 and TRBJ2-5, with D tentatively TRBD1 or TRBD2 (5 bases each). This CDR3 comprises 16 residues. The V end lost 1 base, the J end lost 0 bases, and 12 bases lay between the germline ends. Per the germline V gene, CDR1 is SGHVS and CDR2 is FNYEAQ.